This section outlines one T cell receptor beta chain sequence together with its context. Its specificity is unknown. Primers included in the PCR were 60 Vbeta and 13 Jbeta primers. Authors' analysis steps: Tens of millions of unique TCR beta chains, 9 million to 11 million shared, were counted in a later analysis. TCRdb's table, derived via immunoSEQ multiplex PCR, lists solely in-frame clones and lacks some. That table gives V, J and clone size, and the DNA gave D and trimming. The sample has over 110,000 clones, approximately 83% seen once. This specimen comes from a study of cytomegalovirus exposure and HLA in healthy donors. The study's findings and limits: Investigators reported about 160 TCR beta chains as tied to cytomegalovirus. Many donors shared some public TCRs, even though most TCR sequences were rare.

Likely unrecorded immune exposures existed in these nominally healthy donors. CDR1 and CDR2 from the germline V gene are SEHNR and FQNEAQ (reference sequence). Trimming left V 5 bases short and J 3 bases short, with 10 bases between. CDR3 length: 13 amino acids. Input material: PBMCs. This chain joins TRBV7-9 and TRBJ2-5; D is perhaps TRBD1 (6 bases). The receptor comes from a male donor in good health and CMV-seronegative. CDR3 sequence (DNA): TGTGCCAGCAGCCCGAGACAGGAAGAGACCCAGTACTTC. This encodes CASSPRQEETQYF.